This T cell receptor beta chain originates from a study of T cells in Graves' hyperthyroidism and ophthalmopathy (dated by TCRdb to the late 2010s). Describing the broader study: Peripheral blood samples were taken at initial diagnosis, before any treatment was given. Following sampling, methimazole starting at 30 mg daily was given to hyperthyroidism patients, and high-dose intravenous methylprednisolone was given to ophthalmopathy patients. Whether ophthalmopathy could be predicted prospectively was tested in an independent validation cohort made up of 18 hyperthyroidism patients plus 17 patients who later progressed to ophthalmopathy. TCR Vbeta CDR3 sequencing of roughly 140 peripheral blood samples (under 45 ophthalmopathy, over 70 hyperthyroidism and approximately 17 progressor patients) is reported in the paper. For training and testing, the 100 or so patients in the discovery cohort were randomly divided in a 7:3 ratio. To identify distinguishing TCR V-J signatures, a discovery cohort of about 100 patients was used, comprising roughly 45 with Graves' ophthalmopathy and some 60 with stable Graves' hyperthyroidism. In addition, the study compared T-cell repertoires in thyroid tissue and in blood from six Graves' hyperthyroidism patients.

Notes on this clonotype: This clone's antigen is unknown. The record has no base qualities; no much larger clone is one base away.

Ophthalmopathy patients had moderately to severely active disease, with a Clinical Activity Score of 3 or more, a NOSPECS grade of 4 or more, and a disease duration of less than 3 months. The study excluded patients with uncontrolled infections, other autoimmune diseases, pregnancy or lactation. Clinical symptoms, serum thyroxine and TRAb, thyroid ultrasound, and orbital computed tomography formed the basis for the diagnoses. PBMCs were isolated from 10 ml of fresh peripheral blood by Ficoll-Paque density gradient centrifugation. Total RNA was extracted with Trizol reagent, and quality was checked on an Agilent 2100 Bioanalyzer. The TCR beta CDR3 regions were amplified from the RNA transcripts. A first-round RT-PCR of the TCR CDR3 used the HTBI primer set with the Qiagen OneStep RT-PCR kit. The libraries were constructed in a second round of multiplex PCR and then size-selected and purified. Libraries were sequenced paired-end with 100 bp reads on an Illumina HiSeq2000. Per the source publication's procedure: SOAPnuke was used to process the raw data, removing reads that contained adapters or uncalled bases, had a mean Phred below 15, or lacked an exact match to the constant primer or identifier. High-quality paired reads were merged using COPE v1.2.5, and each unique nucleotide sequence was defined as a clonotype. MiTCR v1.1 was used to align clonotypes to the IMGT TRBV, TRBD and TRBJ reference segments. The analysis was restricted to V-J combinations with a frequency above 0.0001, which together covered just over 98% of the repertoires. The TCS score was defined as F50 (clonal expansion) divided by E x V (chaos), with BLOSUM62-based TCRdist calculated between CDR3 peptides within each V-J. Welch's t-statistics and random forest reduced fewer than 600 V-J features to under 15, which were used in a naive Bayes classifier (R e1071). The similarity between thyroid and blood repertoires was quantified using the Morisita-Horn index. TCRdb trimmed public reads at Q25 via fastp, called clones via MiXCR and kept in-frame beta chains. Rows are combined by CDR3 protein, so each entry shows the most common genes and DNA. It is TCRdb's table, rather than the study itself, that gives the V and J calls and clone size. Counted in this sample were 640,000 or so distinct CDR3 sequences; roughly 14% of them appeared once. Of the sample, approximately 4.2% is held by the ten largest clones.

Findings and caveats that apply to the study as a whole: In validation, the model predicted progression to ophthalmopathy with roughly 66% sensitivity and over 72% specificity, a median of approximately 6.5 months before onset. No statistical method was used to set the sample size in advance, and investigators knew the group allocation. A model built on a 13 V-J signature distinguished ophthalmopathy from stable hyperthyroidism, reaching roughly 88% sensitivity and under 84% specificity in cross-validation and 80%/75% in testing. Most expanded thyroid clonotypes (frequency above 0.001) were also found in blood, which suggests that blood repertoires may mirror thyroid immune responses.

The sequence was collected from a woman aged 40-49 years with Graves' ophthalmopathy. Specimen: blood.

The DNA sequence follows: TGTGCCAGCAGCCAAGTACATGCCCAGGGAGCCAAAAACATTCAGTACTTC. This translates into CASSQVHAQGAKNIQYF. Recombination linked TRBV3-1 to TRBJ2-4; perhaps TRBD1 is the D gene, with 5 bases matching. CDR1 and CDR2 are read off the germline V gene (reference sequence) as LGHDT and YNNKEL. The CDR3 covers 17 residues, taking in both the cysteine and the phenylalanine. Only the CDR3 region is kept as DNA, spanning 51 bases read in frame from base 1. V and J lose 1 base and 0 bases, and a span of 13 bases separates them.